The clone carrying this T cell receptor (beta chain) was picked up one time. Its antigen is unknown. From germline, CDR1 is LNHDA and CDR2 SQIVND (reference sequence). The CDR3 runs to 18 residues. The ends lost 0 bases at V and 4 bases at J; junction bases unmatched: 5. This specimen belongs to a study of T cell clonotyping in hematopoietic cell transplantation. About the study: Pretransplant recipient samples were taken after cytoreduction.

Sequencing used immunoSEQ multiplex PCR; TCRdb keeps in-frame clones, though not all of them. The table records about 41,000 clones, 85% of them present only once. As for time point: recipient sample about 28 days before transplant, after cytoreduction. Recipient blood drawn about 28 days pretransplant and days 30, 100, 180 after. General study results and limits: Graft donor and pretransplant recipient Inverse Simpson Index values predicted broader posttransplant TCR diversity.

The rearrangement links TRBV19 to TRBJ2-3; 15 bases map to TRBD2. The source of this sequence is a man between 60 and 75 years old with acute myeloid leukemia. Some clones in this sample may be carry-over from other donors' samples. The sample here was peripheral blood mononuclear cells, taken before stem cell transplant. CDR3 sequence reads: CASSIDRTSGGAPDTQYF. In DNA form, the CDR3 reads TGTGCCAGTAGTATAGATCGGACTAGCGGGGGGGCCCCAGATACGCAGTATTTT. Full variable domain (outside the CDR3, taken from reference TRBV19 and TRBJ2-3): DGGITQSPKYLFRKEGQNVTLSCEQNLNHDAMYWYRQDPGQGLRLIYYSQIVNDFQKGDIAEGYSVSREKKESFPLTVTSAQKNPTAFYLCASSIDRTSGGAPDTQYFGPGTRLTVL.